This section outlines one TCR beta chain sequence together with its context. The antigen remains unidentified. Sequencing of TCR beta was carried out in blood CD8+ and CD4+ T cells. Random-hexamer reverse transcription was applied to about 0.45 to 1 ug RNA. Amplification of TCR beta CDR3 used immunoSEQ multiplex PCR across 54 Vbeta and 13 Jbeta. TCRdb independently ran MiXCR on the immunoSEQ multiplex PCR reads; one entry per CDR3 protein. The table lists some 99,000 distinct CDR3 sequences, about 95% of them singletons, with more than 0.3% in the top ten. This specimen belongs to a study of CD8 T cells in Susac syndrome. Study-level background: Patients with Susac syndrome were, at the time of blood collection, therapy-naive, maintained on corticosteroids, or maintained on intravenous immunoglobulin alone. Findings and caveats of the study: Clonal expansion was not observed in the Susac syndrome CD4+ T cell repertoires.

V was clipped by 5 bases and J by 1 base, with 9 bases between them. CDR3 size: 14 residues. Germline CDR1 and CDR2: MGHDK and SYGVNS. The chain carries TRBV25-1 and TRBJ1-5; TRBD1 might be the D (6 bases). The sequence was collected from a human donor with Susac syndrome. Sequencing was carried out using CD4+ T cells from PBMCs. The CDR3 coding sequence is TGTGCCAGCAGTACGACAGGAAGCAATCAGCCCCAGCATTTT. Its protein product is CASSTTGSNQPQHF.